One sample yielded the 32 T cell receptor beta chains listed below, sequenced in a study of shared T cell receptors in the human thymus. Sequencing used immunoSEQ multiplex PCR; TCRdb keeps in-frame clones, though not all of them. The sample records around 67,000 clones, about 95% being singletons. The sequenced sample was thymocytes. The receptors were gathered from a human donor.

Here the CDR3 DNA reads TGTGCTAGTGGTTCCGCCGGGAACACTGAAGCTTTCTTT. It specifies CASGSAGNTEAFF. The genes are TRBV12-5 and TRBJ1-1, with D unclear. CDR1 and CDR2 (germline): LGHNT, FRNRAP. Trimming took 4 bases from V and 1 from J, leaving 7 bases between them. The CDR3 consists of 13 residues.

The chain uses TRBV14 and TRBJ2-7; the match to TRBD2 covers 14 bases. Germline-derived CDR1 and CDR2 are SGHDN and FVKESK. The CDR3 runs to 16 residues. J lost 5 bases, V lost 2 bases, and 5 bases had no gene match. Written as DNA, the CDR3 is TGTGCCAGCAGCCAACCGGGACTAGCGGGGGTCCACGAGCAGTACTTC. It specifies CASSQPGLAGVHEQYF.

The CDR3 nucleotides read TGTGCCAGCAGTCGTGTGAAGGATCAGCCCCAGCATTTT. Encoded protein: CASSRVKDQPQHF. The gene calls are TRBV6-5 and TRBJ1-5; no clear D gene. This CDR3 has 13 residues. Deletions cut 5 bases from V and 5 bases from J, with 10 bases between. Germline CDR1 reads MNHEY; CDR2 reads SVGAGI.

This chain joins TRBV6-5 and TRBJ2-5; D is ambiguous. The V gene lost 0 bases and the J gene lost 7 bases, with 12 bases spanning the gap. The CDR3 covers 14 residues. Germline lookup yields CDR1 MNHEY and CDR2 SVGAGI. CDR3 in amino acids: CASSYSWVLGTQYF. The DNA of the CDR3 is TGTGCCAGCAGTTACTCGTGGGTATTAGGGACCCAGTACTTC.

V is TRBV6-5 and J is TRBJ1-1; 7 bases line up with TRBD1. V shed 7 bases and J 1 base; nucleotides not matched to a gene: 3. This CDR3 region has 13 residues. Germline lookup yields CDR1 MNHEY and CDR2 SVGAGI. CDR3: CASTRTGNTEAFF. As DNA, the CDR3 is TGTGCCAGCACGAGGACAGGGAACACTGAAGCTTTCTTT.

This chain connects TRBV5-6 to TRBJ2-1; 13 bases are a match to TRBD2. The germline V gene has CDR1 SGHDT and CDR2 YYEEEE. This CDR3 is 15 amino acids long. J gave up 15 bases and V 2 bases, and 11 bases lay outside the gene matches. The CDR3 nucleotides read TGTGCCAGCAGCTTCCGGACTAGCGGGGGCGTAGGGCGGTTCTTC. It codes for CASSFRTSGGVGRFF.

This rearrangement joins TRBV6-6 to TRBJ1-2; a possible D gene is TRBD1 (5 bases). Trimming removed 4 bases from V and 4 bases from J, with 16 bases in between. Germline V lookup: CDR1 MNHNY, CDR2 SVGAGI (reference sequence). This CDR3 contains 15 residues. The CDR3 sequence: CASSSWGLGSYGYTF. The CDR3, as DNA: TGTGCCAGCAGTTCATGGGGCCTGGGGTCCTATGGCTACACCTTC.

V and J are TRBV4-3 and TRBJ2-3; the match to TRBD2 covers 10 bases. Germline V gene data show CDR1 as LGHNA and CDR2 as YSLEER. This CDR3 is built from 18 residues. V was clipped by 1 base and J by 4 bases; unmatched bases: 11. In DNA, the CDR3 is TGCGCCAGCAGCCAAGTCAACGAGCGGGGGGGGTCGGCAGATACGCAGTATTTT. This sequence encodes CASSQVNERGGSADTQYF.

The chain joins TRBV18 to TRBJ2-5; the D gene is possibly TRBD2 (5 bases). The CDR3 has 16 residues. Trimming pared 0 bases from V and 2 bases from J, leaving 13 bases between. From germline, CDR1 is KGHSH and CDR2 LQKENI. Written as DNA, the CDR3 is TGTGCCAGCTCACCACCCGCCAGCGGACTTCAAGAGACCCAGTACTTC. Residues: CASSPPASGLQETQYF.

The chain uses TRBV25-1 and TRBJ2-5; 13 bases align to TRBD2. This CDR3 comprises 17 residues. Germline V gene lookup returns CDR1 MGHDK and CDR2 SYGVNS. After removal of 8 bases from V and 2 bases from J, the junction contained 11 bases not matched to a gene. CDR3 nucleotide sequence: TGTGCCAGCGAAGGGTATGGACTAGCGGGGGTTCAAGAGACCCAGTACTTC. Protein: CASEGYGLAGVQETQYF.

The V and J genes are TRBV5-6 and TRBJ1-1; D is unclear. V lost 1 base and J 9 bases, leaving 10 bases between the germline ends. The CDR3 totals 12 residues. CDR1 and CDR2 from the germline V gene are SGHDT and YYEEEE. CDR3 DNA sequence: TGTGCCAGCAGCTTGTTTCTAACCCAAGCTTTCTTT. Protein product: CASSLFLTQAFF. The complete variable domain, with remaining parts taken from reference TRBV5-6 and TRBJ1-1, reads DAGVTQSPTHLIKTRGQQVTLRCSPKSGHDTVSWYQQALGQGPQFIFQYYEEEERQRGNFPDRFSGHQFPNYSSELNVNALLLGDSALYLCASSLFLTQAFFGQGTRLTVV.

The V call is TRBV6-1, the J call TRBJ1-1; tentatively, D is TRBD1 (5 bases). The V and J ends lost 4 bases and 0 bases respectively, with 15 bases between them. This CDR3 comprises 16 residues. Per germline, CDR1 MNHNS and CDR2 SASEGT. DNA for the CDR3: TGTGCCAGCAGTGTCCATAGCGGGGGGATGAACACTGAAGCTTTCTTT. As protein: CASSVHSGGMNTEAFF.

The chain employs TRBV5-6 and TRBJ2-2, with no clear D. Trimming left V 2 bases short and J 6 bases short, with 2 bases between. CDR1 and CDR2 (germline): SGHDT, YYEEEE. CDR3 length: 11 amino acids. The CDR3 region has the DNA TGTGCCAGCAGCTTCGCCGGGGAGCTGTTTTTT. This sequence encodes CASSFAGELFF.

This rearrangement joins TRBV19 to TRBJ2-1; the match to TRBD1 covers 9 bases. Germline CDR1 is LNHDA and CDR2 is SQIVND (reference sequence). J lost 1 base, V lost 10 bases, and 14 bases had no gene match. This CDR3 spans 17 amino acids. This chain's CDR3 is CATIGGRTGESYNEQFF. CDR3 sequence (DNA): TGTGCCACCATAGGGGGAAGGACAGGGGAGTCCTACAATGAGCAGTTCTTC.

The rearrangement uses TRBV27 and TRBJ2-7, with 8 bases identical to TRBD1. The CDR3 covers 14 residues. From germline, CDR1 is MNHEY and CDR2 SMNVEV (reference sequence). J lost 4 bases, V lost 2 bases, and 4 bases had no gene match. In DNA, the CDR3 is TGTGCCAGCAGTTTAATGGGACAGGAGTACGAGCAGTACTTC. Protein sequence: CASSLMGQEYEQYF.

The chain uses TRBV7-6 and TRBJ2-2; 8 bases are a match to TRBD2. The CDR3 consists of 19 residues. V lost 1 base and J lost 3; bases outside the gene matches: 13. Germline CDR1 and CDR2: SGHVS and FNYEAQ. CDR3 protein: CASSLGRPAGGLHTGELFF. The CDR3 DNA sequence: TGTGCCAGCAGCTTAGGAAGGCCGGCGGGGGGCCTACACACCGGGGAGCTGTTTTTT.

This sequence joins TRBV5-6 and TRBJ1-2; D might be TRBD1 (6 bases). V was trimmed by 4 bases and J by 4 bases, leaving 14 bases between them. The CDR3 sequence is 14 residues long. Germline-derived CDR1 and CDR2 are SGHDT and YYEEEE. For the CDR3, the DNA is TGTGCCAGCAGCATCAAACAGGGTTGCTATGGCTACACCTTC. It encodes CASSIKQGCYGYTF. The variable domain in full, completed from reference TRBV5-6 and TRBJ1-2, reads DAGVTQSPTHLIKTRGQQVTLRCSPKSGHDTVSWYQQALGQGPQFIFQYYEEEERQRGNFPDRFSGHQFPNYSSELNVNALLLGDSALYLCASSIKQGCYGYTFGSGTRLTVV.

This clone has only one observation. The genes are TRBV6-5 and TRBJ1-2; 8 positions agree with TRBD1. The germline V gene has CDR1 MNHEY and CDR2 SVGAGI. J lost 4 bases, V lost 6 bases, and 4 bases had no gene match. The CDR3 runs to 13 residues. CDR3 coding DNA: TGTGCCAGCAGGAGGACAGGGCCCTATGGCTACACCTTC. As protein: CASRRTGPYGYTF.

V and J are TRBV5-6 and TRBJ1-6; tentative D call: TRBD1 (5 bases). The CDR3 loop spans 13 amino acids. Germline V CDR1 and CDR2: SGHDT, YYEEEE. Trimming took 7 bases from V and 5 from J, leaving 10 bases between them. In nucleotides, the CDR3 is TGTGCCAGCGGCCAGGGCCATAATTCACCCCTCCACTTT. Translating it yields CASGQGHNSPLHF.

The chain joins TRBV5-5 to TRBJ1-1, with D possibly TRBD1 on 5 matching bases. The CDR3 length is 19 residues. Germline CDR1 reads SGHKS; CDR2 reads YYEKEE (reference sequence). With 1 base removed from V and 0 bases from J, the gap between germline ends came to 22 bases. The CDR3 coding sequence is TGTGCCAGCAGCTTGCCCCAAATTTACAGGAAACTCATGAACACTGAAGCTTTCTTT. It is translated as CASSLPQIYRKLMNTEAFF.

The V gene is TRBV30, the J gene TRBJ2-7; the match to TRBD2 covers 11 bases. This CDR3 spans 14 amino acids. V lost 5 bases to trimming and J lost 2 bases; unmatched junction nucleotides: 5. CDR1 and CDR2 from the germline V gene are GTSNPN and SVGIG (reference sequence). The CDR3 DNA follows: TGTGCCTGGGCCGGGACTAGCGGCCCCTACGAGCAGTACTTC. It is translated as CAWAGTSGPYEQYF.

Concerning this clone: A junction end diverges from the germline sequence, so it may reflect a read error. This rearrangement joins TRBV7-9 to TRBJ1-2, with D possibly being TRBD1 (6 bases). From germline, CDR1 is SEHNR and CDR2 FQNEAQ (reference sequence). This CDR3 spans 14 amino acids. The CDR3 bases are TGTGCCAGCAGCTTAGCTGGACAGCTCAATGGCCACACCTTC. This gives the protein CASSLAGQLNGHTF.

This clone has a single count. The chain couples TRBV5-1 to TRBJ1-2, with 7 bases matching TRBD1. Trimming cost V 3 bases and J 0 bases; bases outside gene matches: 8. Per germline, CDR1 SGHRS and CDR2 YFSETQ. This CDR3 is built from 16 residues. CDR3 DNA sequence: TGCGCCAGCAGCTCTGGACAGGCGTTGTCTAACTATGGCTACACCTTC. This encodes CASSSGQALSNYGYTF.

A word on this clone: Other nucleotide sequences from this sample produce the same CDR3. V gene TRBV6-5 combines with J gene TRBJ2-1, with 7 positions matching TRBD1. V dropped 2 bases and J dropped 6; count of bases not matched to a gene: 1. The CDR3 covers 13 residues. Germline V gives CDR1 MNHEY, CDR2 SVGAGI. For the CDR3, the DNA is TGTGCCAGCAGTTACGGGACAGTCAATGAGCAGTTCTTC. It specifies CASSYGTVNEQFF.

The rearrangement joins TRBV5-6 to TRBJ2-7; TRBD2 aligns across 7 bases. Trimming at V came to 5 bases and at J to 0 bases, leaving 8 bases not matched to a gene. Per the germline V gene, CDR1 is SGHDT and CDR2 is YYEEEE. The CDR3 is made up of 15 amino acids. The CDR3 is CASSFTGGLSYEQYF. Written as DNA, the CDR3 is TGTGCCAGCAGTTTCACGGGGGGTCTCTCCTACGAGCAGTACTTC.

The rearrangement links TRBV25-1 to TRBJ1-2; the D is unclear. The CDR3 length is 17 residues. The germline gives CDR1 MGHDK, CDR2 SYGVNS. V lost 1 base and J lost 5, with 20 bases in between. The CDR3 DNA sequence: TGTGCCAGCAGTGAATTAAGAACCGGGAGTAATGGGTATGGCTACACCTTC. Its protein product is CASSELRTGSNGYGYTF.

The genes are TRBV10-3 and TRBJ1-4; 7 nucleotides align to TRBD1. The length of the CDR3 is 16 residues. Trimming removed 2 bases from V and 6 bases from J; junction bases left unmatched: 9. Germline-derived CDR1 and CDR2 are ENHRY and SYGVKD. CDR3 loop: CAISEVYRDRDEKLFF. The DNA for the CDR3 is TGTGCCATCAGTGAGGTATATCGGGACAGAGATGAAAAACTGTTTTTT.

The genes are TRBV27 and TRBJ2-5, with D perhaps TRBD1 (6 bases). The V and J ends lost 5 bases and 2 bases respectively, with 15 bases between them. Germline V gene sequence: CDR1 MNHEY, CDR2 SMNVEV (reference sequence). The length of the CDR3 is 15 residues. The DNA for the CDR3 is TGTGCCAGCAGTAACCGGGACACACAACAAGAGACCCAGTACTTC. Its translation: CASSNRDTQQETQYF.

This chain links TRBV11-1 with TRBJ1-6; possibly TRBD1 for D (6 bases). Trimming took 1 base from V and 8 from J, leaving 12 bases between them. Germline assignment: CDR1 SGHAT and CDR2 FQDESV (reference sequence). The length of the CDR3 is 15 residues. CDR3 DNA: TGTGCCAGCAGCTTAGAAGGGGGTCAGTATTCACCCCTCCACTTT. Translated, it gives CASSLEGGQYSPLHF.

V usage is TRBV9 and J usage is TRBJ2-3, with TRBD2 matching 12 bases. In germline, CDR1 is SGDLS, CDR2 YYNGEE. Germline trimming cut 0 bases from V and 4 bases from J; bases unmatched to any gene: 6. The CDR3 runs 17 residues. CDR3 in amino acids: CASSVAPSGGAADTQYF. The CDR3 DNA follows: TGTGCCAGCAGCGTAGCCCCTAGCGGGGGGGCGGCAGATACGCAGTATTTT. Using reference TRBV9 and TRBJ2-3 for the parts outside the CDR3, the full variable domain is DSGVTQTPKHLITATGQRVTLRCSPRSGDLSVYWYQQSLDQGLQFLIQYYNGEERAKGNILERFSAQQFPDLHSELNLSSLELGDSALYFCASSVAPSGGAADTQYFGPGTRLTVL.

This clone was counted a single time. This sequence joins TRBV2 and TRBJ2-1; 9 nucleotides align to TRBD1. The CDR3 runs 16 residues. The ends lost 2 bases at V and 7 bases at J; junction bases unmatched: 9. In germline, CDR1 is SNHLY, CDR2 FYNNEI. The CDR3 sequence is CASSESDGTGWNEQFF. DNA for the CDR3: TGTGCCAGCAGTGAATCCGATGGGACAGGGTGGAATGAGCAGTTCTTC.

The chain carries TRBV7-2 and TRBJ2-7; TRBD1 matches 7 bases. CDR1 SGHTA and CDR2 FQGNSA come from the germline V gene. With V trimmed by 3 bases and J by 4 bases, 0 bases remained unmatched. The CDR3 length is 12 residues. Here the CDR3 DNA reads TGTGCCAGCAGCTTGACAGGGTACGAGCAGTACTTC. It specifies CASSLTGYEQYF.